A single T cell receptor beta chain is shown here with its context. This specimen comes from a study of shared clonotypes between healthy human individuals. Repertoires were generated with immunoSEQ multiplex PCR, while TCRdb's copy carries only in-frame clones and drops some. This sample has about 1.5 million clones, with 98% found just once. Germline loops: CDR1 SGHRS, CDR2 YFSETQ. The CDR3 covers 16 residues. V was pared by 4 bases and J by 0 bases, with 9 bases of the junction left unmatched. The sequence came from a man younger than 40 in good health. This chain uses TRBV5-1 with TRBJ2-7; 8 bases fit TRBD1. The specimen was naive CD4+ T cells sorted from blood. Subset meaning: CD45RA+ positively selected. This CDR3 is CASSISGTGISYEQYF. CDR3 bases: TGCGCCAGCAGCATCTCCGGGACAGGCATCTCCTACGAGCAGTACTTC.